A single sample is the source of the 26 T cell receptor beta chains below, sequenced in a study of cytomegalovirus exposure and HLA in healthy donors. The PCR used 60 Vbeta and 13 Jbeta primers. The method was immunoSEQ multiplex PCR; TCRdb's version includes in-frame clones alone and lacks a portion of them. This sample's table has 120,000 to 150,000 clones. The sample consisted of PBMCs. The origin of the receptors is a woman between 50 and 59 years old in good health and CMV-seronegative.

V and J are TRBV14 and TRBJ2-2; 8 nucleotides match TRBD1. Trimming took 6 bases from V and 8 from J; bases not matched to a gene: 8. The CDR3 runs 14 residues. Germline CDR1 is SGHDN and CDR2 is FVKESK. Here the CDR3 DNA reads TGTGCCAGCAGAGACAGGGGTAACAGAGGGGAGCTGTTTTTT. Residues: CASRDRGNRGELFF.

CDR3 nucleotides: TGTGCCAGCAGTGAAGTCGGTGGAGGGGCAAGGGCTGAAGCTTTCTTT. As protein: CASSEVGGGARAEAFF. The chain carries TRBV2 and TRBJ1-1, with a possible D match to TRBD1 (5 bases). Germline lookup yields CDR1 SNHLY and CDR2 FYNNEI. With 1 base removed from V and 6 bases from J, the gap between germline ends came to 18 bases. This CDR3 spans 16 amino acids.

For this clone: Other DNA variants within this sample encode the same CDR3. The chain combines TRBV5-4 with TRBJ2-5, with D maybe TRBD1 (5 bases). CDR1 and CDR2 from the germline V gene are SGHNT and YYREEE (reference sequence). The CDR3 spans 13 residues. With 1 base removed from V and 4 bases from J, the gap between germline ends came to 8 bases. CDR3 region: CASSLRQGETQYF. CDR3 nucleotide sequence: TGTGCCAGCAGCTTGCGGCAGGGAGAGACCCAGTACTTC.

This chain connects TRBV28 to TRBJ2-5, with a possible D match to TRBD1 (6 bases). The CDR3 has 15 amino acids. CDR1 is MDHEN, CDR2 SYDVKM, per germline. Trimming removed 4 bases at V and 1 base at J, with 13 bases between. The CDR3 here is CASSSSGQSQETQYF. The CDR3 DNA follows: TGTGCCAGCAGTTCCTCCGGACAGTCCCAAGAGACCCAGTACTTC.

The genes are TRBV6-5 and TRBJ1-5, with D tentatively TRBD1 (5 bases). The CDR3 is made up of 13 amino acids. V shed 6 bases and J shed 7 bases, with 13 bases lying between them. CDR1 and CDR2 (germline): MNHEY, SVGAGI. In nucleotides, the CDR3 is TGTGCCAGCAGCCGCCAGGGAGGGCAGCCCCAGCATTTT. This translates into CASSRQGGQPQHF.

The rearrangement links TRBV6-6 to TRBJ2-7; no clear D gene. CDR1 is MNHNY, CDR2 SVGAGI, per germline (reference sequence). Trimming took off 4 bases at V and 4 bases at J, with 5 bases between the two ends. The CDR3 sequence is 11 residues long. The CDR3 reads CASSSLYEQYF. The CDR3 region has the DNA TGTGCCAGCAGTTCGTTATACGAGCAGTACTTC.

This chain uses TRBV29-1 with TRBJ2-1; weak D call: TRBD1 (5 bases). Germline V gives CDR1 SQVTM, CDR2 ANQGSEA. CDR3 size: 13 residues. V was pared by 8 bases and J by 0 bases, with 11 bases between. The CDR3 region has the DNA TGCAGCTCAGCAGGGTCCTCCTACAATGAGCAGTTCTTC. Protein sequence: CSSAGSSYNEQFF.

The chain carries TRBV18 and TRBJ1-1; 9 positions match TRBD1. The V gene's germline CDR1 is KGHSH and CDR2 LQKENI. CDR3 length equals 12 residues. Trimming removed 4 bases from V and 7 bases from J; junction bases left unmatched: 1. CDR3 DNA: TGTGCCAGCTCACGACAGGGGGGTGAAGCTTTCTTT. It codes for CASSRQGGEAFF.

The chain combines TRBV9 with TRBJ2-6, with 11 bases matching TRBD2. J gave up 1 base and V 4 bases, and 22 bases lay outside the gene matches. Germline CDR1 reads SGDLS; CDR2 reads YYNGEE. This CDR3 spans 23 amino acids. The CDR3 is CASSPNPRLLAGGQGSGANVLTF. In DNA form, the CDR3 reads TGTGCCAGCAGCCCAAATCCGCGTCTTCTAGCGGGGGGCCAGGGGTCTGGGGCCAACGTCCTGACTTTC. Together with reference TRBV9 and TRBJ2-6, the CDR3 gives the full variable domain: DSGVTQTPKHLITATGQRVTLRCSPRSGDLSVYWYQQSLDQGLQFLIQYYNGEERAKGNILERFSAQQFPDLHSELNLSSLELGDSALYFCASSPNPRLLAGGQGSGANVLTFGAGSRLTVL.

CDR3 sequence (DNA): TGCAGCGTTGCGAGAGGGCGCGGGGATGGGCAGTACTTC. Its translation: CSVARGRGDGQYF. The gene calls are TRBV29-1 and TRBJ2-7; a possible D gene is TRBD2 (6 bases). Between the trimmed V and J ends, which lost 4 bases and 9 bases, there was a span of 19 bases. Germline assignment: CDR1 SQVTM and CDR2 ANQGSEA. CDR3 length: 13 residues.

As to this clone: One end of the junction does not line up with germline, which may come from a read error. The chain joins TRBV18 to TRBJ2-7, with D maybe TRBD1 (6 bases). The germline CDR1 and CDR2 sequences are KGHSH and LQKENI. The CDR3 has 12 amino acids. CDR3 DNA: TGTGCCAGCTCCCCCGGGACATTAGGTGTGGACTTC. This gives the protein CASSPGTLGVDF.

This chain uses TRBV28 with TRBJ1-1; unclear D gene. The germline CDR1 and CDR2 sequences are MDHEN and SYDVKM. The CDR3 covers 14 residues. V lost 7 bases and J lost 6, with 18 bases in between. The CDR3 coding sequence is TGTGCCAGCACCCCCGGCGGGGTAGCGGCTGAAGCTTTCTTT. Translated, it gives CASTPGGVAAEAFF. Supplemented by reference TRBV28 and TRBJ1-1, the full variable domain reads DVKVTQSSRYLVKRTGEKVFLECVQDMDHENMFWYRQDPGLGLRLIYFSYDVKMKEKGDIPEGYSVSREKKERFSLILESASTNQTSMYLCASTPGGVAAEAFFGQGTRLTVV.

As concerns this clone: Other nucleotide sequences from this sample produce the same CDR3. J is TRBJ1-2 and V is TRBV9; no clear D. There are 13 residues in the CDR3. Germline V gene sequence: CDR1 SGDLS, CDR2 YYNGEE. Trimming pared 0 bases from V and 4 bases from J, leaving 7 bases between. This chain's CDR3 is CASSVETGYGYTF. The CDR3 bases are TGTGCCAGCAGCGTAGAGACGGGCTATGGCTACACCTTC.

The genes are TRBV9 and TRBJ2-5; TRBD1 matches at 7 bases. The V and J ends lost 3 bases and 5 bases, in that order; junction bases with no gene match: 7. There are 14 residues in the CDR3. Germline assignment: CDR1 SGDLS and CDR2 YYNGEE. Here the CDR3 reads CASSAPRQGETQYF. CDR3 bases: TGTGCCAGCAGCGCCCCAAGACAGGGCGAGACCCAGTACTTC.

The chain carries TRBV25-1 and TRBJ2-7; maybe TRBD2 (5 bases). Looked up from germline, CDR1 is MGHDK and CDR2 is SYGVNS. V lost 9 bases and J lost 6, with 9 bases in between. The length of the CDR3 is 10 residues. The DNA for the CDR3 is TGTGCCAGTTACGGGGTCGAGCAGTACTTC. Protein product: CASYGVEQYF.

The gene calls are TRBV19 and TRBJ1-4; D possibly corresponds to TRBD1 (6 bases). Germline CDR1 and CDR2: LNHDA and SQIVND (reference sequence). Trimming shortened V by 5 bases and J by 4 bases, and 11 bases separated the two germline ends. This CDR3 has 14 amino acids. Written as DNA, the CDR3 is TGTGCCAGTAGTTCGAGGGGGGGTAATGAAAAACTGTTTTTT. Protein: CASSSRGGNEKLFF.

The chain employs TRBV2 and TRBJ2-3; 7 bases are shared with TRBD1. The CDR3 runs 14 residues. The germline V gene encodes CDR1 SNHLY and CDR2 FYNNEI. The ends lost 5 bases at V and 3 bases at J; junction bases unmatched: 5. CDR3 nucleotides: TGTGCCAGCAGTAGGACAGGCGGAACAGATACGCAGTATTTT. Its protein product is CASSRTGGTDTQYF.

This chain uses TRBV27 with TRBJ2-1; 7 nucleotides agree with TRBD2. V gave up 3 bases and J gave up 2 bases; unmatched junction bases: 4. Germline values: CDR1 MNHEY, CDR2 SMNVEV (reference sequence). CDR3 length equals 15 residues. The chain's CDR3 is CASSLTAGPYNEQFF. CDR3 coding DNA: TGTGCCAGCAGTTTGACAGCGGGACCCTACAATGAGCAGTTCTTC.

V is TRBV7-9 and J is TRBJ2-7; 7 bases align to TRBD2. J gave up 3 bases and V 5 bases, and 13 bases lay outside the gene matches. Germline V gene data show CDR1 as SEHNR and CDR2 as FQNEAQ (reference sequence). The CDR3 extends over 16 amino acids. CDR3 in amino acids: CASSTLGGPKRYEQYF. CDR3 DNA sequence: TGTGCCAGCAGCACCCTGGGAGGGCCGAAACGCTACGAGCAGTACTTC.

This chain uses TRBV6-4 with TRBJ2-1; weak D call: TRBD1 (6 bases). The germline V gene has CDR1 MRHNA and CDR2 SNTAGT. Between the trimmed V and J ends, which lost 5 bases and 1 base, there was a span of 15 bases. The CDR3 runs 16 residues. The CDR3 DNA reads TGTGCCAGCAGTCTGAACAGGGTCCTGTCCTACAATGAGCAGTTCTTC. Translating gives CASSLNRVLSYNEQFF.

J is TRBJ1-4 and V is TRBV18, with D possibly matching TRBD1 (5 bases). V was shortened by 5 bases and J by 5 bases, with 12 bases between the two germline ends. Germline V CDR1 and CDR2: KGHSH, LQKENI. The CDR3 extends over 14 amino acids. The CDR3 region has the DNA TGTGCCAGCTCATTCGGGGGATCCAATGAAAAACTGTTTTTT. As protein: CASSFGGSNEKLFF. Complete variable domain (other parts from reference TRBV18 and TRBJ1-4): NAGVMQNPRHLVRRRGQEARLRCSPMKGHSHVYWYRQLPEEGLKFMVYLQKENIIDESGMPKERFSAEFPKEGPSILRIQQVVRGDSAAYFCASSFGGSNEKLFFGSGTQLSVL.

The chain uses TRBV28 and TRBJ2-7, with 7 bases fitting TRBD2. This CDR3 has 14 amino acids. V dropped 1 base and J dropped 3; count of bases not matched to a gene: 3. CDR1 and CDR2 (germline): MDHEN, SYDVKM. The CDR3 sequence: CASSLSAGVYEQYF. The CDR3 coding sequence is TGTGCCAGCAGTTTATCGGCGGGGGTCTACGAGCAGTACTTC.

The chain carries TRBV9 and TRBJ1-3; D is unclear. Trimming took off 5 bases at V and 4 bases at J, with 4 bases between the two ends. This CDR3 comprises 11 residues. Looked up from germline, CDR1 is SGDLS and CDR2 is YYNGEE. The CDR3: CASSIGNTIYF. In nucleotides, the CDR3 is TGTGCCAGCAGTATCGGAAACACCATATATTTT.

With respect to this clone: Germline and junction disagree at one end, which may indicate a read error. The chain employs TRBV5-1 and TRBJ2-4, with 12 bases matching TRBD2. The CDR3 has 16 residues. Per germline, CDR1 SGHRS and CDR2 YFSETQ. CDR3: CASTLDPSGGGNIQYF. The CDR3, as DNA: TGCGCCAGCACCTTGGACCCTAGCGGGGGGGGAAACATTCAGTACTTC.

The chain carries TRBV4-2 and TRBJ2-1; the match to TRBD2 covers 11 bases. Germline CDR1 LGHNA, CDR2 YNFKEQ. The CDR3 is 15 residues long. V dropped 1 base and J dropped 6; count of bases not matched to a gene: 2. Here the CDR3 DNA reads TGTGCCAGCAGCCAAGGACTAGCGGGACCCAATGAGCAGTTCTTC. This codes for CASSQGLAGPNEQFF.

The chain is built from TRBV4-1 and TRBJ2-1; D possibly corresponds to TRBD2 (6 bases). Trimming removed 5 bases from V and 10 bases from J, with 15 bases in between. Germline CDR1 reads MGHRA; CDR2 reads YSYEKL. The CDR3 covers 13 residues. CDR3 amino acids: CASSGTGVREQFF. The CDR3 DNA sequence: TGCGCCAGCAGCGGGACTGGAGTACGGGAGCAGTTCTTC.